This is a list of T cell receptor beta chains from one sample in a study of T cells in Graves' hyperthyroidism and ophthalmopathy. TCRdb itself ran the multiplex PCR reads through MiXCR, one entry per CDR3 protein. The table includes about 610,000 distinct CDR3 sequences, roughly 15% detected once. The sequenced sample consisted of blood. The receptor source for this set is a woman aged 40 to 55 with Graves' ophthalmopathy. The CDR3 runs from the conserved cysteine through the conserved F or W. Each record gives: D gene, clone size, V gene, J gene, CDR3 protein, CDR3 DNA. A D gene is named only where the DNA matches it firmly. For some rows the clone size is stated as once, few or many, or as a class when expanded; others skip it.

D gene: NA; clone size: NA; V gene: TRBV27; J gene: TRBJ2-7; CDR3 protein: CASSYTGSGEQYF; CDR3 DNA: TGTGCCAGCAGTTACACAGGGAGTGGCGAGCAGTACTTC
D gene: NA; clone size: many; V gene: TRBV10-3; J gene: TRBJ2-7; CDR3 protein: CAISDFQNLSYEQYF; CDR3 DNA: TGTGCCATCAGTGATTTCCAGAACCTCTCCTACGAGCAGTACTTC
D gene: NA; clone size: many; V gene: TRBV27; J gene: TRBJ1-2; CDR3 protein: CASRVSVRAAGYTF; CDR3 DNA: TGTGCCAGCAGAGTTTCAGTGCGCGCTGCTGGCTACACCTTC
D gene: TRBD1; clone size: many; V gene: TRBV25-1; J gene: TRBJ1-2; CDR3 protein: CASGRTGDYGYTF; CDR3 DNA: TGTGCCAGCGGACGGACAGGAGACTATGGCTACACCTTC
D gene: TRBD1; clone size: many; V gene: TRBV7-2; J gene: TRBJ1-2; CDR3 protein: CASSFRDRGGNGYTF; CDR3 DNA: TGTGCCAGCAGCTTTAGGGACAGGGGAGGGAATGGCTACACCTTC
D gene: NA; clone size: many; V gene: TRBV19; J gene: TRBJ2-7; CDR3 protein: CASSIPGQGGNEQYF; CDR3 DNA: TGTGCCAGTAGTATCCCTGGACAGGGAGGGAACGAGCAGTACTTC
D gene: NA; clone size: few; V gene: TRBV6-2/TRBV6-3; J gene: TRBJ2-5; CDR3 protein: CASTPIGVQETQYF; CDR3 DNA: TGTGCCAGCACCCCAATAGGGGTTCAGGAGACCCAGTACTTC
D gene: TRBD1; clone size: NA; V gene: TRBV2; J gene: TRBJ1-1; CDR3 protein: CASTVQGAVKEAFF; CDR3 DNA: TGTGCCAGCACTGTACAGGGGGCGGTCAAAGAAGCTTTCTTT
D gene: NA; clone size: few; V gene: TRBV4-1; J gene: TRBJ2-7; CDR3 protein: CASSDGLGVSEQYF; CDR3 DNA: TGCGCCAGCAGCGACGGACTTGGGGTCTCCGAGCAGTACTTC
D gene: TRBD1; clone size: many; V gene: TRBV6-2/TRBV6-3; J gene: TRBJ2-7; CDR3 protein: CASRPDRMCSYEQYF; CDR3 DNA: TGTGCCAGCAGGCCGGACAGGATGTGCTCCTACGAGCAGTACTTC
D gene: TRBD2; clone size: few; V gene: TRBV12-3/TRBV12-4; J gene: TRBJ2-7; CDR3 protein: CASSPRNSGISSYEQYF; CDR3 DNA: TGTGCCAGCAGTCCCCGGAATAGCGGGATAAGCTCCTACGAGCAGTACTTC
D gene: NA; clone size: few; V gene: TRBV27; J gene: TRBJ2-2; CDR3 protein: CASSLRRRTGELFF; CDR3 DNA: TGTGCCAGCAGTTTAAGGCGCCGGACCGGGGAGCTGTTTTTT
D gene: NA; clone size: few; V gene: TRBV27; J gene: TRBJ1-5; CDR3 protein: CASSLEFPDKGQPQHF; CDR3 DNA: TGTGCCAGCAGTTTAGAGTTCCCGGACAAAGGACAGCCCCAGCATTTT
D gene: NA; clone size: many; V gene: TRBV20-1; J gene: TRBJ2-7; CDR3 protein: CSAPGGGFSYEQYF; CDR3 DNA: TGCAGTGCTCCCGGTGGAGGTTTCTCCTACGAGCAGTACTTC
D gene: NA; clone size: NA; V gene: TRBV6-5; J gene: TRBJ2-7; CDR3 protein: CASKSTATTYEQYF; CDR3 DNA: TGTGCCAGCAAGTCTACAGCTACAACCTACGAGCAGTACTTC
D gene: NA; clone size: many; V gene: TRBV6-5; J gene: TRBJ1-1; CDR3 protein: CASRQGKNTEAFF; CDR3 DNA: TGTGCCAGCAGGCAAGGAAAGAACACTGAAGCTTTCTTT
D gene: NA; clone size: many; V gene: TRBV28; J gene: TRBJ2-7; CDR3 protein: CASSKYREGSYEQYF; CDR3 DNA: TGTGCCAGCAGTAAATACAGGGAAGGCTCCTACGAGCAGTACTTC
D gene: NA; clone size: many; V gene: TRBV20-1; J gene: TRBJ2-2; CDR3 protein: CSARVVMAGELFF; CDR3 DNA: TGCAGTGCTAGGGTAGTAATGGCAGGGGAGCTGTTTTTT
D gene: NA; clone size: NA; V gene: TRBV11-2; J gene: TRBJ2-7; CDR3 protein: CASSLVWDPHGQYF; CDR3 DNA: TGTGCCAGCAGCTTAGTCTGGGACCCCCATGGGCAGTACTTC
D gene: TRBD1; clone size: many; V gene: TRBV5-4; J gene: TRBJ2-2; CDR3 protein: CASSRTSTGQGNTGELFF; CDR3 DNA: TGTGCCAGCAGTCGCACCTCAACGGGACAGGGGAACACCGGGGAGCTGTTTTTT
D gene: NA; clone size: few; V gene: TRBV30; J gene: TRBJ1-1; CDR3 protein: CAWKVNTEAFF; CDR3 DNA: TGTGCCTGGAAGGTTAACACTGAAGCTTTCTTT
D gene: TRBD2; clone size: many; V gene: TRBV15; J gene: TRBJ2-7; CDR3 protein: CATSRDGTSGTYEQYF; CDR3 DNA: TGTGCCACCAGCAGAGATGGAACTAGCGGAACCTACGAGCAGTACTTC
D gene: NA; clone size: NA; V gene: TRBV20-1; J gene: TRBJ2-7; CDR3 protein: CSARATTGRAYEQYF; CDR3 DNA: TGCAGTGCTAGGGCTACAACGGGACGGGCCTACGAGCAGTACTTC
D gene: TRBD1; clone size: many; V gene: TRBV28; J gene: TRBJ2-2; CDR3 protein: CASRPGRGTTGELFF; CDR3 DNA: TGTGCCAGCAGACCTGGCAGGGGGACCACCGGGGAGCTGTTTTTT
D gene: NA; clone size: many; V gene: TRBV28; J gene: TRBJ2-4; CDR3 protein: CASIGAAKNIQYF; CDR3 DNA: TGTGCCAGCATCGGAGCGGCCAAAAACATTCAGTACTTC
D gene: NA; clone size: NA; V gene: TRBV7-2; J gene: TRBJ2-7; CDR3 protein: CASSFNSGNYEQYF; CDR3 DNA: TGTGCCAGCAGCTTCAATAGCGGCAACTACGAGCAGTACTTC
D gene: TRBD2; clone size: NA; V gene: TRBV5-1; J gene: TRBJ2-3; CDR3 protein: CASSLGGLATDTQYF; CDR3 DNA: TGCGCCAGCAGCTTGGGGGGACTAGCAACAGATACGCAGTATTTT
D gene: NA; clone size: many; V gene: TRBV20-1; J gene: TRBJ2-7; CDR3 protein: CSPGPDDYEQYF; CDR3 DNA: TGCAGTCCAGGCCCCGACGACTACGAGCAGTACTTC
D gene: NA; clone size: few; V gene: TRBV2; J gene: TRBJ2-7; CDR3 protein: CASNAASYEQYF; CDR3 DNA: TGTGCCAGCAATGCGGCCTCCTACGAGCAGTACTTC
D gene: NA; clone size: many; V gene: TRBV5-1; J gene: TRBJ1-3; CDR3 protein: CASSFGGSLGNTIYF; CDR3 DNA: TGCGCCAGCAGCTTTGGCGGTTCTCTCGGAAACACCATATATTTT
D gene: NA; clone size: NA; V gene: TRBV28; J gene: TRBJ2-7; CDR3 protein: CATRLAYEQYF; CDR3 DNA: TGTGCCACGAGGCTCGCCTACGAGCAGTACTTC
D gene: TRBD1; clone size: NA; V gene: TRBV6-1; J gene: TRBJ2-7; CDR3 protein: CASSAPDRRQYF; CDR3 DNA: TGTGCCAGCAGTGCCCCGGACAGGCGGCAGTACTTC
D gene: TRBD1; clone size: NA; V gene: TRBV30; J gene: TRBJ2-7; CDR3 protein: CAWSAGGAYEQYF; CDR3 DNA: TGTGCCTGGAGTGCAGGGGGCGCTTACGAGCAGTACTTC
D gene: NA; clone size: many; V gene: TRBV2; J gene: TRBJ2-6; CDR3 protein: CASSPRVIGANVLTF; CDR3 DNA: TGTGCCAGCAGCCCCAGGGTGATTGGGGCCAACGTCCTGACTTTC
D gene: NA; clone size: NA; V gene: TRBV5-1; J gene: TRBJ1-1; CDR3 protein: CASSLATGLPEAFF; CDR3 DNA: TGCGCCAGCAGCTTGGCGACAGGACTACCTGAAGCTTTCTTT
D gene: NA; clone size: many; V gene: TRBV7-8; J gene: TRBJ1-1; CDR3 protein: CASHRVLDTEAFF; CDR3 DNA: TGTGCCAGCCACAGGGTTCTCGACACTGAAGCTTTCTTT
D gene: NA; clone size: many; V gene: TRBV12-3/TRBV12-4; J gene: TRBJ1-1; CDR3 protein: CASSLQGVVNTEAFF; CDR3 DNA: TGTGCCAGCAGTTTACAGGGAGTCGTGAACACTGAAGCTTTCTTT
D gene: NA; clone size: few; V gene: TRBV20-1; J gene: TRBJ2-4; CDR3 protein: CSAKGQGALAKNIQYF; CDR3 DNA: TGCAGTGCTAAGGGACAAGGGGCTCTAGCCAAAAACATTCAGTACTTC
D gene: NA; clone size: few; V gene: TRBV12-5; J gene: TRBJ1-1; CDR3 protein: CASGRGLNTEAFF; CDR3 DNA: TGTGCTAGTGGTAGAGGACTGAACACTGAAGCTTTCTTT
D gene: TRBD1; clone size: NA; V gene: TRBV6-5; J gene: TRBJ2-7; CDR3 protein: CAGSYRGNGYEQYF; CDR3 DNA: TGTGCCGGCAGTTACAGGGGAAATGGGTACGAGCAGTACTTC
D gene: NA; clone size: many; V gene: TRBV18; J gene: TRBJ2-5; CDR3 protein: CASSPQGSRETQYF; CDR3 DNA: TGTGCCAGCTCACCGCAGGGAAGTAGAGAGACCCAGTACTTC
D gene: TRBD1; clone size: NA; V gene: TRBV29-1; J gene: TRBJ1-2; CDR3 protein: CSVGDRIDYGYTF; CDR3 DNA: TGCAGCGTTGGGGACAGGATAGACTATGGCTACACCTTC
D gene: NA; clone size: many; V gene: TRBV12-3/TRBV12-4; J gene: TRBJ2-7; CDR3 protein: CASRDSLRGYEQYF; CDR3 DNA: TGTGCCAGCAGGGACAGTCTCCGAGGCTACGAGCAGTACTTC
D gene: NA; clone size: many; V gene: TRBV6-2/TRBV6-3; J gene: TRBJ1-1; CDR3 protein: CASSYFRGTGMGGTEAFF; CDR3 DNA: TGTGCCAGCAGTTATTTTCGCGGCACAGGTATGGGGGGCACTGAAGCTTTCTTT
D gene: NA; clone size: many; V gene: TRBV27; J gene: TRBJ2-5; CDR3 protein: CASRTRLQETQYF; CDR3 DNA: TGTGCCAGCAGAACTAGACTGCAAGAGACCCAGTACTTC
D gene: TRBD2; clone size: NA; V gene: TRBV19; J gene: TRBJ2-7; CDR3 protein: CASSIVSGFGGRVSDEQYF; CDR3 DNA: TGTGCCAGTAGTATTGTTTCAGGGTTTGGCGGGAGGGTCTCTGACGAGCAGTACTTC
D gene: NA; clone size: many; V gene: TRBV12-5; J gene: TRBJ2-5; CDR3 protein: CASGRGSGQETQYF; CDR3 DNA: TGTGCTAGTGGCCGCGGTTCTGGCCAAGAGACCCAGTACTTC
D gene: NA; clone size: many; V gene: TRBV6-2/TRBV6-3; J gene: TRBJ1-1; CDR3 protein: CATGRGSQNTEAFF; CDR3 DNA: TGTGCCACGGGGCGCGGCAGCCAGAACACTGAAGCTTTCTTT
D gene: NA; clone size: few; V gene: TRBV6-2/TRBV6-3; J gene: TRBJ1-2; CDR3 protein: CASSPSPEVYGYTF; CDR3 DNA: TGTGCCAGCAGTCCAAGCCCGGAAGTCTATGGCTACACCTTC
D gene: TRBD1; clone size: NA; V gene: TRBV6-1; J gene: TRBJ2-7; CDR3 protein: CASRHNPGQAYEQYF; CDR3 DNA: TGTGCCAGCAGACACAACCCTGGACAGGCCTACGAGCAGTACTTC
D gene: TRBD1; clone size: many; V gene: TRBV11-2; J gene: TRBJ2-5; CDR3 protein: CASSLGTGRGETQYF; CDR3 DNA: TGTGCCAGCAGCTTAGGGACAGGGCGGGGAGAGACCCAGTACTTC
D gene: TRBD1; clone size: once; V gene: TRBV12-3/TRBV12-4; J gene: TRBJ1-1; CDR3 protein: CASRPTGDVTEAFF; CDR3 DNA: TGTGCCAGCAGGCCGACAGGGGACGTCACTGAAGCTTTCTTT
D gene: TRBD2; clone size: many; V gene: TRBV7-2; J gene: TRBJ2-7; CDR3 protein: CASSLVGGDEQYF; CDR3 DNA: TGTGCCAGCAGCTTAGTGGGGGGGGACGAGCAGTACTTC
D gene: NA; clone size: many; V gene: TRBV28; J gene: TRBJ1-2; CDR3 protein: CASSSDSLPNYGYTF; CDR3 DNA: TGTGCCAGCAGTTCAGACAGCCTACCCAACTATGGCTACACCTTC
D gene: NA; clone size: few; V gene: TRBV24-1; J gene: TRBJ1-2; CDR3 protein: CATSERANYGYTF; CDR3 DNA: TGTGCCACCAGTGAACGAGCTAACTATGGCTACACCTTC